This T cell receptor beta chain is drawn from a study of blood T cell repertoires in COVID-19. In the study overall: Sources were T cells, B-cell-depleted T cells, or PBMCs; the material itself was cDNA or gDNA.

Participants spanned ages about 18 to 100 years and resided in 20 to 30 US areas. Recovery among Cohort 3 donors was established by two negative PCRs, clearance, or symptom resolution. The length of the CDR3 is 14 residues. The V end was cut by 4 bases, the J end by 5 bases, with 15 bases between. Germline V CDR1 and CDR2: SEHNR, FQNEAQ (reference sequence). Per the original methods: It was from reference gene primer amplification that nucleated cell counts were estimated. TCRdb's copy holds only in-frame clones and misses some; the assay was immunoSEQ multiplex PCR. Clonal size and the V and J genes are those of that table, whereas D and trimming came from the DNA. The profile shows fewer than 500,000 clones, roughly nine tenths of them singletons.

The chain couples TRBV7-9 to TRBJ2-7; D perhaps matches TRBD2 (6 bases). This clonotype originated in a woman aged 18-29 years who had recovered from COVID-19. Specimen: PBMCs or T cells enriched from blood (not recorded which). CDR3 sequence (DNA): TGTGCCAGCAGCTCCCCCGGAGGGTTCAACGAGCAGTACTTC. This translates into CASSSPGGFNEQYF.